This section outlines one T cell receptor (beta chain) sequence together with its context. Its antigen is unknown. This entry comes from a study of shared clonotypes between healthy human individuals. The study, taken as a whole, reports: Some naive CD4 clonotypes, about 5.5%, turned up in common across four donors.

This CDR3 spans 15 amino acids. Germline-derived CDR1 and CDR2 are SGHNT and YENEEA. Trimming left V 5 bases short and J 0 bases short, with 11 bases between. Evenly divided among several immunoSEQ plates was the genomic DNA of each subset. Profiling relied on immunoSEQ multiplex PCR, and the TCRdb table lists in-frame clones only, not all of them. The table lists about 2,100,000 clones, just over 90% of them singletons. The naive CD8 subset, CD45RO-negative cells positively selected for CCR7, excluded terminally differentiated effector memory CD45RA+ cells. This chain uses TRBV11-3 with TRBJ1-5; D gene uncertain. Material: naive CD8+ T cells from PBMCs. This clonotype originated in a man between 18 and 29 years old in good health. Some clones in this sample may be carry-over from other donors' samples. The CDR3 DNA follows: TGTGCCAGCAGCGTAAGGCCCTTTAGCAATCAGCCCCAGCATTTT. It codes for CASSVRPFSNQPQHF.